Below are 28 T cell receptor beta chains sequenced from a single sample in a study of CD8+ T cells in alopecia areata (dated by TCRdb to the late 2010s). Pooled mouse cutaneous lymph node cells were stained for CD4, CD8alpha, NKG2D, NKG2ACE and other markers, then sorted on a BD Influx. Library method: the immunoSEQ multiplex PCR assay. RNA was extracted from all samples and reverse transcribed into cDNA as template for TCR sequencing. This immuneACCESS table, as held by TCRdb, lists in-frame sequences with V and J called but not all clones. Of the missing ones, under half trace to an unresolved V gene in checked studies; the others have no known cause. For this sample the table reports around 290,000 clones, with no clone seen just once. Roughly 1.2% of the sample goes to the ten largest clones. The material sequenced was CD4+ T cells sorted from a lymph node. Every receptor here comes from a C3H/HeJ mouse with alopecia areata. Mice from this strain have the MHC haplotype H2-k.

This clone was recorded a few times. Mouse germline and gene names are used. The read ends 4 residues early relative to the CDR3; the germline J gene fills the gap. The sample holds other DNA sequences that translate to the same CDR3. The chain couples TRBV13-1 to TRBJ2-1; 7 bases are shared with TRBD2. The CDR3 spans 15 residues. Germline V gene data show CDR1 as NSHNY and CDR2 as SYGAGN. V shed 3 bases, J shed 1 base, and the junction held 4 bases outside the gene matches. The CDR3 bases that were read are TGTGCCAGCAGTGCCTTACTGGGGAACTATGCT. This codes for CASSALLGNYA. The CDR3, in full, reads CASSALLGNYAEQFF.

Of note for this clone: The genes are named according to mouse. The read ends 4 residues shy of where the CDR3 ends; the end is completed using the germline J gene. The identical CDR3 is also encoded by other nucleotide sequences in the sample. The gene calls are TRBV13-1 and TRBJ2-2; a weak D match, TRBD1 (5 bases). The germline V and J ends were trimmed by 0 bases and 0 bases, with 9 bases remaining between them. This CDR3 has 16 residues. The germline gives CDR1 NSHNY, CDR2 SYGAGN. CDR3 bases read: TGTGCCAGCAGTGATGCAGGACAAGCAAACACCGGG. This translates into CASSDAGQANTG. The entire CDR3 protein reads CASSDAGQANTGQLYF.

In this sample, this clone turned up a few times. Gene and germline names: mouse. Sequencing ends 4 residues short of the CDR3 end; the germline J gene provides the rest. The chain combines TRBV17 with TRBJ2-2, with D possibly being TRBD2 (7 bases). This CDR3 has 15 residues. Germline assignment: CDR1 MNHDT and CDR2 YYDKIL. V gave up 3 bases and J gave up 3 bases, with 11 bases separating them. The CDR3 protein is CASSRGGRDTGQLYF. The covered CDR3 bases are TGTGCTAGCAGTAGGGGGGGCCGGGACACCGGG.

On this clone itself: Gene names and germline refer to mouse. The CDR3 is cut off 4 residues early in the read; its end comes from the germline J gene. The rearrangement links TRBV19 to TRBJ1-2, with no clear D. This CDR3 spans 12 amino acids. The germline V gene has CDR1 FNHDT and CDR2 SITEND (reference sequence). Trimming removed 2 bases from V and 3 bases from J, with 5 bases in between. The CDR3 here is CASSIQDSDYTF. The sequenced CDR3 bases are TGTGCCAGCAGTATCCAGGACTCC.

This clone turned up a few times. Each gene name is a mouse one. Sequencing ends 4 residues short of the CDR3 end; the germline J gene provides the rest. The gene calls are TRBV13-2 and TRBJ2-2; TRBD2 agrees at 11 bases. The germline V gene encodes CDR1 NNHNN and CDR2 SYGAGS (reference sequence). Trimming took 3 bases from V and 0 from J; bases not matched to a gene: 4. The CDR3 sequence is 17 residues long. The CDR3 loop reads CASGARGLGANTGQLYF. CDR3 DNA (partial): TGTGCCAGCGGTGCCAGGGGACTGGGGGCAAACACCGGG.

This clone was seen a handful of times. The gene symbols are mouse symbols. The CDR3 sequence is CASSGGAYAEQFF. The sequenced CDR3 bases are TGTGCCAGCAGTGGGGGGGCCTATGCT. J is TRBJ2-1 and V is TRBV13-3, with D possibly TRBD2 on 7 matching bases. The read comes to an end 4 residues before the CDR3 does, leaving the germline J gene to fill in the end. The germline V gene has CDR1 NNHDY and CDR2 SYVADS. CDR3 length equals 13 residues. Trimming cost V 3 bases and J 3 bases, with 7 bases left between them.

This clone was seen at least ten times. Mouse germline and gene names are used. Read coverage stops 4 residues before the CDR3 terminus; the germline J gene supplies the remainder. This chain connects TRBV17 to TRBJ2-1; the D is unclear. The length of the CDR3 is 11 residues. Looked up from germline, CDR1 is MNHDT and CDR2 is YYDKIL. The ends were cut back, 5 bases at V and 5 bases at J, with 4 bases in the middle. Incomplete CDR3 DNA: TGTGCTAGCAGTCATCATGCT. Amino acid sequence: CASSHHA. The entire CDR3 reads CASSHHAEQFF.

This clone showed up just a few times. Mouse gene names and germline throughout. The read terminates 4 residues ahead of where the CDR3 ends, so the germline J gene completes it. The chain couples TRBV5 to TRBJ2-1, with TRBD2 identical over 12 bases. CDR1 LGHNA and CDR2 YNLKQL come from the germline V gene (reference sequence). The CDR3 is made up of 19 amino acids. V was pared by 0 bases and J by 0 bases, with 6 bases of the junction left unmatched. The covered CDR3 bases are TGTGCCAGCAGCCAAGAATCCCCGGGACTGGGGGGTAACTATGCT. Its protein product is CASSQESPGLGGNYA. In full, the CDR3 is CASSQESPGLGGNYAEQFF.

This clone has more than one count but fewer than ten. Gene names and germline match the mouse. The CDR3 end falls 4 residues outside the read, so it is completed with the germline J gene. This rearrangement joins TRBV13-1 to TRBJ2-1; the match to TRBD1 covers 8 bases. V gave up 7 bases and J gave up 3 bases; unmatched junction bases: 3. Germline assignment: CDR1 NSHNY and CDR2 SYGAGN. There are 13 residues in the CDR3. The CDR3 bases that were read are TGTGCCAGCGTCGGACAGGGCTATGCT. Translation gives CASVGQGYA. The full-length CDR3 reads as CASVGQGYAEQFF.

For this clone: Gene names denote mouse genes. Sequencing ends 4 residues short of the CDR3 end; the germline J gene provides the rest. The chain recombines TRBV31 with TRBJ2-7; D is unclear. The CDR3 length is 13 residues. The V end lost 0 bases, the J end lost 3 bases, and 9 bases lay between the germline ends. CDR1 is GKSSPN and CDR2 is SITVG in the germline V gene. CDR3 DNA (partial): TGTGCCTGGAGTCTTCAGAAATACTAT. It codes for CAWSLQKYY. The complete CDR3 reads CAWSLQKYYEQYF.

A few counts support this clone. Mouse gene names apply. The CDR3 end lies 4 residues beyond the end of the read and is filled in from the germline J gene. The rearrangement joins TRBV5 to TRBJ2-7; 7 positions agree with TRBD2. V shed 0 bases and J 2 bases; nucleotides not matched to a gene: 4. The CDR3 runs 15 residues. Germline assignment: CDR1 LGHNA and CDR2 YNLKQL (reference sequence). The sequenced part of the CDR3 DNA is TGTGCCAGCAGCCAAGATAACTGGGGAGCCTAT. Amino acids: CASSQDNWGAY. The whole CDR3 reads CASSQDNWGAYEQYF.

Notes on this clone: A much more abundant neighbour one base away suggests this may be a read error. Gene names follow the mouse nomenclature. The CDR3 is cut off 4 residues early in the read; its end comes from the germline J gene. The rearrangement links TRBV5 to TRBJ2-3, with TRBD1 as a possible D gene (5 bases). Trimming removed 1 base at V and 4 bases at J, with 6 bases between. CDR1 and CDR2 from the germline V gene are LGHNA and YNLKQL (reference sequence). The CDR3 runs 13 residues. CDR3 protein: CASSQGTPETLYF. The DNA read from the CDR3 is TGTGCCAGCAGCCAAGGGACACCAGAA.

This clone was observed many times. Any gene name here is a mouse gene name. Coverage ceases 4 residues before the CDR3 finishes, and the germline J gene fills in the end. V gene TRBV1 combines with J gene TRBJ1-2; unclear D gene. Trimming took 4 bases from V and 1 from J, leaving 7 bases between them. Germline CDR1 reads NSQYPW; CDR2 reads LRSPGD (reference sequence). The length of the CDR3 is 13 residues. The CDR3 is CTCSEQKNSDYTF. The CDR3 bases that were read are TGCACCTGCAGTGAACAGAAAAACTCC.

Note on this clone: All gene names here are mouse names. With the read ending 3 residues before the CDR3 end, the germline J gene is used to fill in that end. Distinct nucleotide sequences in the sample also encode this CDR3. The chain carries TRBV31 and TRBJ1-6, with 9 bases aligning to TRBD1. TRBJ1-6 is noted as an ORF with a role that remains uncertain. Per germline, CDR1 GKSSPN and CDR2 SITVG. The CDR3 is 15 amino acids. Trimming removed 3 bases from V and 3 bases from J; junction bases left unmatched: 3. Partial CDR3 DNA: TGTGCCTGGAGCCCGACAGGGGGCTATAATTCGCCC. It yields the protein CAWSPTGGYNSP. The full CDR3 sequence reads CAWSPTGGYNSPLYF.

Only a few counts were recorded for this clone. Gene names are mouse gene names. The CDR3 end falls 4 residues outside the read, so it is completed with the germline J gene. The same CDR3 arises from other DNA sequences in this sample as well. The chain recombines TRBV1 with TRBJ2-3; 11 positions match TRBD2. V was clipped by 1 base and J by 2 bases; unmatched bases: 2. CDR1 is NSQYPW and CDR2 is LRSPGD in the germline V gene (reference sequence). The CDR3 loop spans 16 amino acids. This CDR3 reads CTCSAGLGGNAETLYF. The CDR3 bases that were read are TGCACCTGCAGTGCAGGACTGGGGGGGAATGCAGAA.

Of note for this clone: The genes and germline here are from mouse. Incomplete CDR3 DNA: TGTGCCAGCAGTCCCCTCGCAAACACA. Encoded protein: CASSPLANT. The full CDR3 reads CASSPLANTEVFF. This chain uses TRBV19 with TRBJ1-1, with D unresolved. The read ends 4 residues early relative to the CDR3; the germline J gene fills the gap. V dropped 4 bases and J dropped 0 bases, with 7 bases sitting between them. The CDR3 loop spans 13 amino acids. The V gene's germline CDR1 is FNHDT and CDR2 SITEND (reference sequence).

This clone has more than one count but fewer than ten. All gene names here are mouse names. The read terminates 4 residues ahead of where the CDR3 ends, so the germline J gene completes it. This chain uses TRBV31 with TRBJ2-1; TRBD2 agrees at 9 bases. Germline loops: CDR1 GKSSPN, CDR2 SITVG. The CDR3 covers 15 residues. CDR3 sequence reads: CAWSLGTGYLPEQFF. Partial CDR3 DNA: TGTGCCTGGAGTCTGGGGACTGGGTATCTCCCT.

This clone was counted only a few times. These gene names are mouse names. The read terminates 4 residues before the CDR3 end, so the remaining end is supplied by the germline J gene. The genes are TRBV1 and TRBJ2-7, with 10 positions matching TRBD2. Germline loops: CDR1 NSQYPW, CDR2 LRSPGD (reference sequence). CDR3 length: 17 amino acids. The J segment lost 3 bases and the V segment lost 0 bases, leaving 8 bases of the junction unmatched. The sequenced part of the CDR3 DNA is TGCACCTGCAGTGCAGATCTCCCGCTGGGGGGGCGCTAT. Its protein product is CTCSADLPLGGRY. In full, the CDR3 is CTCSADLPLGGRYEQYF.

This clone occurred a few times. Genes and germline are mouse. The CDR3 DNA, read in part, is TGCACCTGCAGTGCCTCCGGGACAGCTAGTGCAGAA. This gives the protein CTCSASGTASAE. The entire CDR3 reads CTCSASGTASAETLYF. The chain has TRBV1 and TRBJ2-3; TRBD1 agrees at 7 bases. The read ends 4 residues early relative to the CDR3; the germline J gene fills the gap. Unmatched junction bases numbered 6, after V lost 3 bases and J lost 0 bases. The CDR3 extends over 16 amino acids. Germline V CDR1 and CDR2: NSQYPW, LRSPGD (reference sequence).

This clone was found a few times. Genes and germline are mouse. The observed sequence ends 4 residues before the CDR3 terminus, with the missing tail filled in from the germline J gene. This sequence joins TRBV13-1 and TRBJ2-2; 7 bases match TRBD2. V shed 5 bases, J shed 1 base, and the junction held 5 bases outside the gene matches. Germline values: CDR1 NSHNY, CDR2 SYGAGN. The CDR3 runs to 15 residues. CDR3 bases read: TGTGCCAGCAGCCCTGACTGGGAAAACACCGGG. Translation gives CASSPDWENTG. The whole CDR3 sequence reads CASSPDWENTGQLYF.

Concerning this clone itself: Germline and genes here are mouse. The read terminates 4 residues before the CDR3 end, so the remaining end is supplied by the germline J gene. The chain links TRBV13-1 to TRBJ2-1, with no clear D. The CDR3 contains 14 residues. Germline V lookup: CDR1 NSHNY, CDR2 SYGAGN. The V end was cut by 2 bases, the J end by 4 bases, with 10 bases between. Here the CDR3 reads CASSEETIYAEQFF. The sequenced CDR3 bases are TGTGCCAGCAGTGAAGAGACAATATATGCT.

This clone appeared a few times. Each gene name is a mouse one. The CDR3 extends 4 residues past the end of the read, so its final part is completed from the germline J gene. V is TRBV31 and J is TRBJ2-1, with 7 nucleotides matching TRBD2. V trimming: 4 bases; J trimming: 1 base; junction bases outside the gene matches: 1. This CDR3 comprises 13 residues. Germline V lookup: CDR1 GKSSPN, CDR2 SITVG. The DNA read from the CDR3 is TGTGCCTGGACGACTGGGAACTATGCT. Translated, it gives CAWTTGNYA. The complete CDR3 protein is CAWTTGNYAEQFF.

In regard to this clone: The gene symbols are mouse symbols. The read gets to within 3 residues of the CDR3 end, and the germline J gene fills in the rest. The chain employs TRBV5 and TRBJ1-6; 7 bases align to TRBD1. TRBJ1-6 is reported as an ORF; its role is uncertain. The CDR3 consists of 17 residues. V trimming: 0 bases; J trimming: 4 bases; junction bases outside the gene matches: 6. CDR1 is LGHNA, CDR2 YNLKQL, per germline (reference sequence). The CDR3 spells CASSQELRDRYNSPLYF. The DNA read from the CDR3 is TGTGCCAGCAGCCAAGAGCTCCGGGACAGATATAATTCGCCC.

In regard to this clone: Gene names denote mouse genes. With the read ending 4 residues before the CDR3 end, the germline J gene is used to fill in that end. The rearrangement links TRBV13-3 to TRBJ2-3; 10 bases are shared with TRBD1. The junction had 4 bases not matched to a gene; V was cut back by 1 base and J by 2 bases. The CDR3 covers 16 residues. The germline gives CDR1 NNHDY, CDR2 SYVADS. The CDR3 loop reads CASSDPGQGPAETLYF. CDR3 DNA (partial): TGTGCCAGCAGTGATCCGGGACAGGGGCCTGCAGAA.

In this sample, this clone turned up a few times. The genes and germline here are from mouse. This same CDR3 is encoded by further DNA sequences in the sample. CDR3 bases read: TGTGCCAGCAGTGACAGGGGTAATAATTCGCCC. It translates to CASSDRGNNSP. The CDR3 in full is CASSDRGNNSPLYF. The chain combines TRBV13-1 with TRBJ1-6; possibly TRBD1 for D (6 bases). Sequencing ends 3 residues short of the CDR3 end; the germline J gene provides the rest. TRBJ1-6 is an ORF; its function is uncertain. Germline V gene data show CDR1 as NSHNY and CDR2 as SYGAGN. The CDR3 spans 14 residues. Trimming removed 2 bases from V and 5 bases from J, with 8 bases in between.

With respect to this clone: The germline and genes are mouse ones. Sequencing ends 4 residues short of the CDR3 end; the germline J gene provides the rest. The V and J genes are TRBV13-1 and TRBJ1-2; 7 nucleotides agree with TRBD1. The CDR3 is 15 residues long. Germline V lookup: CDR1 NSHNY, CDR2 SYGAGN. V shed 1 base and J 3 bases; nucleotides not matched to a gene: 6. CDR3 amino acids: CASSDLAGGDSDYTF. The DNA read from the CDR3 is TGTGCCAGCAGTGATTTGGCAGGGGGAGACTCC.

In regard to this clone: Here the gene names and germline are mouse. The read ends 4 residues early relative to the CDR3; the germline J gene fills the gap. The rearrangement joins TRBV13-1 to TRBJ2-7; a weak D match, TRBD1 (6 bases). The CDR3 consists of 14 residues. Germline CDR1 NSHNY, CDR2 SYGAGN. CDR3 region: CASSQGEGIYEQYF. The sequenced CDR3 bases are TGTGCCAGCTCACAGGGAGAGGGAATATAT.

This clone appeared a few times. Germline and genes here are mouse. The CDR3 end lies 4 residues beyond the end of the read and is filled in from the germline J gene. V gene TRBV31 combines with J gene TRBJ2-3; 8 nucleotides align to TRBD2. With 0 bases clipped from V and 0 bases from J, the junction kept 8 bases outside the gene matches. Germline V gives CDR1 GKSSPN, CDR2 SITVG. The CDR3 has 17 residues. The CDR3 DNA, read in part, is TGTGCCTGGAGTCTAGGCTGGGGGGCCCCTAGTGCAGAA. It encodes CAWSLGWGAPSAE. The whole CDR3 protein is CAWSLGWGAPSAETLYF. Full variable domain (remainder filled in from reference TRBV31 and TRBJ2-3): AQTIHQWPVAEIKAVGSPLSLGCTIKGKSSPNLYWYWQATGGTLQQLFYSITVGQVESVVQLNLSASRPKDDQFILSTEKLLLSHSGFYLCAWSLGWGAPSAETLYFGSGTRLTVL.